Below are 21 T cell receptor beta chains sequenced from a single sample in a study of shared clonotypes between healthy human individuals. Sequencing was performed with immunoSEQ multiplex PCR; in TCRdb, only in-frame clones are kept and a portion is missing. The table lists 2 million to 2.5 million clones, 92% of them singletons, with 0.37% in the top ten. The sample was naive CD4+ T cells from PBMCs. Documented subset: CD45RA+ positively selected. These receptor sequences come from a man aged 18-30 years in good health. Some clones in this sample may be carry-over from other donors' samples.

This chain joins TRBV27 and TRBJ2-5; unclear D gene. The V end was cut by 4 bases, the J end by 3 bases, with 15 bases between. CDR1 and CDR2 (germline): MNHEY, SMNVEV (reference sequence). The CDR3 loop spans 15 amino acids. The CDR3 reads CASSYLNTREETQYF. CDR3 nucleotide sequence: TGTGCCAGCAGTTATCTGAATACACGAGAAGAGACCCAGTACTTC.

The rearrangement links TRBV7-3 to TRBJ2-5; D is uncertain. This CDR3 is built from 12 residues. V lost 1 base and J 5 bases, leaving 5 bases between the germline ends. Germline V lookup: CDR1 SGHTA, CDR2 FQGTGA. The CDR3 is CASSLNGETQYF. Written as DNA, the CDR3 is TGTGCCAGCAGCTTAAATGGGGAGACCCAGTACTTC.

The rearrangement links TRBV27 to TRBJ2-1; D may be TRBD2 (6 bases). CDR1 and CDR2 (germline): MNHEY, SMNVEV (reference sequence). The CDR3 length is 23 residues. Trimming shortened V by 2 bases and J by 3 bases, and 35 bases separated the two germline ends. The chain's CDR3 is CASSLRPTIKGTASTHRYNEQFF. The CDR3 nucleotides are TGTGCCAGCAGTTTACGCCCGACGATAAAGGGGACTGCATCGACCCATCGCTACAATGAGCAGTTCTTC.

The chain carries TRBV6-4 and TRBJ2-3; 9 nucleotides match TRBD2. The germline gives CDR1 MRHNA, CDR2 SNTAGT. J gave up 3 bases and V 4 bases, and 2 bases lay outside the gene matches. This CDR3 comprises 14 residues. The CDR3 nucleotides are TGTGCCAGCAGTGCGGGACTAGCAACAGATACGCAGTATTTT. This sequence encodes CASSAGLATDTQYF.

V is TRBV6-5 and J is TRBJ2-1; TRBD2 matches at 8 bases. This CDR3 is 15 amino acids long. CDR1 is MNHEY and CDR2 is SVGAGI in the germline V gene. The J segment lost 9 bases and the V segment lost 2 bases, leaving 9 bases of the junction unmatched. CDR3 in DNA: TGTGCCAGCAGTTACGTCGGGAGGGGTTATGGTGAGCAGTTCTTC. It codes for CASSYVGRGYGEQFF.

The gene calls are TRBV10-3 and TRBJ2-7, with 10 bases matching TRBD2. This CDR3 comprises 13 residues. The trim removed 6 bases at V and 3 bases at J, leaving 2 bases unmatched. Germline V CDR1 and CDR2: ENHRY, SYGVKD. CDR3 loop: CAIRLAGVYEQYF. CDR3 DNA sequence: TGTGCCATCAGGCTAGCGGGAGTCTACGAGCAGTACTTC.

The V call is TRBV5-1, the J call TRBJ1-5; TRBD1 agrees at 7 bases. The germline V gene encodes CDR1 SGHRS and CDR2 YFSETQ. The CDR3 consists of 14 residues. The J segment lost 4 bases and the V segment lost 4 bases, leaving 5 bases of the junction unmatched. CDR3 DNA sequence: TGCGCCAGCAGCCCCTGGACAGGTAATCAGCCCCAGCATTTT. Protein product: CASSPWTGNQPQHF.

This chain uses TRBV7-9 with TRBJ1-3, with D hard to call. The CDR3 contains 14 residues. V lost 5 bases to trimming and J lost 0 bases, with 8 bases between them. Germline V gives CDR1 SEHNR, CDR2 FQNEAQ (reference sequence). The CDR3 protein is CASSKDFSGNTIYF. The DNA for the CDR3 is TGTGCCAGCAGCAAAGATTTCTCTGGAAACACCATATATTTT. Full variable domain (rest looked up from reference TRBV7-9 and TRBJ1-3): DTGVSQNPRHKITKRGQNVTFRCDPISEHNRLYWYRQTLGQGPEFLTYFQNEAQLEKSRLLSDRFSAERPKGSFSTLEIQRTEQGDSAMYLCASSKDFSGNTIYFGEGSWLTVV.

The J gene is TRBJ2-5, the V gene TRBV5-1; D assignment may be TRBD1 or TRBD2 (5 bases each). Judging by the DNA end, TRBJ2-7 fits better; the J call may be wrong. This CDR3 is built from 14 residues. CDR1 SGHRS and CDR2 YFSETQ come from the germline V gene. The CDR3: CASSFRPWGNEQYF. The DNA of the CDR3 is TGCGCCAGCAGCTTTCGTCCCTGGGGGAACGAGCAGTACTTC.

This rearrangement joins TRBV2 to TRBJ1-3; 10 nucleotides match TRBD1. Germline V CDR1 and CDR2: SNHLY, FYNNEI. This CDR3 has 15 amino acids. J was trimmed by 2 bases and V by 6 bases; bases with no gene match: 4. The CDR3 spells CASRGDRGTGNTIYF. CDR3 in DNA: TGTGCCAGCAGGGGGGACAGGGGAACTGGAAACACCATATATTTT.

J is TRBJ2-3 and V is TRBV7-3; D not resolved. Germline V gene lookup returns CDR1 SGHTA and CDR2 FQGTGA. V was cut by 3 bases and J by 0 bases, with 7 bases left in between. This CDR3 is built from 14 residues. The CDR3 sequence is CASSFEPSTDTQYF. The CDR3 DNA reads TGTGCCAGCAGCTTCGAGCCTAGCACAGATACGCAGTATTTT.

The chain combines TRBV28 with TRBJ2-5; 7 bases are a match to TRBD1. The CDR3 contains 14 residues. With 6 bases clipped from V and 11 bases from J, the junction kept 15 bases outside the gene matches. Germline V gene sequence: CDR1 MDHEN, CDR2 SYDVKM. The CDR3, as DNA: TGTGCCAGCAGCACCAGCCGGACAGGATGGGAGCAGTACTTC. The encoded protein is CASSTSRTGWEQYF. Drawing the rest from reference TRBV28 and TRBJ2-5, the complete variable domain is DVKVTQSSRYLVKRTGEKVFLECVQDMDHENMFWYRQDPGLGLRLIYFSYDVKMKEKGDIPEGYSVSREKKERFSLILESASTNQTSMYLCASSTSRTGWEQYFGPGTRLLVL.

The V gene is TRBV15, the J gene TRBJ1-4, with a possible D match to TRBD1 (5 bases). The CDR3 consists of 16 residues. Germline-derived CDR1 and CDR2 are LNHNV and YYDKDF (reference sequence). The V gene lost 0 bases and the J gene lost 9 bases, with 17 bases spanning the gap. CDR3 protein: CATSREAGNTAQKLFF. CDR3 DNA: TGTGCCACCAGCAGAGAGGCAGGGAACACAGCACAAAAACTGTTTTTT.

The V gene is TRBV2, the J gene TRBJ1-5, with D maybe TRBD1 (6 bases). Germline V gene lookup returns CDR1 SNHLY and CDR2 FYNNEI. V shed 3 bases and J shed 6 bases, with 12 bases lying between them. The CDR3 runs to 14 residues. CDR3: CASSEEQGPQPQHF. The DNA of the CDR3 is TGTGCCAGCAGTGAGGAACAGGGTCCTCAGCCCCAGCATTTT. The whole variable domain, filled in from reference TRBV2 and TRBJ1-5, reads EPEVTQTPSHQVTQMGQEVILRCVPISNHLYFYWYRQILGQKVEFLVSFYNNEISEKSEIFDDQFSVERPDGSNFTLKIRSTKLEDSAMYFCASSEEQGPQPQHFGDGTRLSIL.

This rearrangement joins TRBV9 to TRBJ2-1; perhaps TRBD1 as D (5 bases). Trimming removed 0 bases from V and 8 bases from J, with 12 bases in between. The CDR3 totals 14 residues. Per the germline V gene, CDR1 is SGDLS and CDR2 is YYNGEE. Here the CDR3 reads CASSVGGRADEQFF. The CDR3 nucleotides are TGTGCCAGCAGCGTAGGGGGCAGGGCCGATGAGCAGTTCTTC.

The gene calls are TRBV7-8 and TRBJ1-6; weak D call: TRBD1 (5 bases). V lost 0 bases and J 10 bases, leaving 10 bases between the germline ends. The CDR3 totals 14 residues. From germline, CDR1 is SGHVS and CDR2 FQNEAQ. The CDR3 region has the DNA TGTGCCAGCAGCTTAGCAGGGGAAGACTCACCCCTCCACTTT. The encoded protein is CASSLAGEDSPLHF.

The V call is TRBV7-2, the J call TRBJ2-3, with D unclear. The CDR3 length is 13 residues. Trimming left V 11 bases short and J 1 base short, with 13 bases between. Per germline, CDR1 SGHTA and CDR2 FQGNSA. DNA for the CDR3: TGTGCCTCGTGCTACTCCGGCACAGATACGCAGTATTTT. Amino acid sequence: CASCYSGTDTQYF.

This clone was observed a handful of times. The genes are TRBV19 and TRBJ1-1; 11 bases fit TRBD1. There are 15 residues in the CDR3. Trimming took 4 bases from V and 1 from J; bases not matched to a gene: 2. The germline CDR1 and CDR2 sequences are LNHDA and SQIVND (reference sequence). DNA of the CDR3: TGTGCCAGTAGTACAGGACAGGGGGCGAACACTGAAGCTTTCTTT. Protein product: CASSTGQGANTEAFF.

The gene calls are TRBV25-1 and TRBJ1-1, with D tentatively TRBD1 (5 bases). CDR3 size: 14 residues. The V end lost 6 bases, the J end lost 8 bases, and 19 bases lay between the germline ends. CDR1 is MGHDK and CDR2 is SYGVNS in the germline V gene. CDR3 nucleotides: TGTGCCAGCAGCCCCCCCGGGACGGCCTTGGAAGCTTTCTTT. This gives the protein CASSPPGTALEAFF. Full variable domain (outside the CDR3, taken from reference TRBV25-1 and TRBJ1-1): EADIYQTPRYLVIGTGKKITLECSQTMGHDKMYWYQQDPGMELHLIHYSYGVNSTEKGDLSSESTVSRIRTEHFPLTLESARPSHTSQYLCASSPPGTALEAFFGQGTRLTVV.

This chain uses TRBV7-9 with TRBJ2-5, with TRBD2 matching 14 bases. The CDR3 extends over 17 amino acids. Germline CDR1 is SEHNR and CDR2 is FQNEAQ (reference sequence). The V and J ends lost 5 bases and 5 bases, in that order; junction bases with no gene match: 10. DNA of the CDR3: TGTGCCAGCAGCGGCCCCGGGACTAGCGGGAGTGGGGAGACCCAGTACTTC. It yields the protein CASSGPGTSGSGETQYF.

The chain is built from TRBV6-5 and TRBJ1-4, with TRBD1 as a possible D gene (6 bases). Germline V gene data show CDR1 as MNHEY and CDR2 as SVGAGI. V dropped 5 bases and J dropped 5 bases, with 15 bases sitting between them. This CDR3 has 15 amino acids. This CDR3 reads CASSPRGSMNEKLFF. The CDR3 nucleotides are TGTGCCAGCAGTCCGAGGGGGTCTATGAATGAAAAACTGTTTTTT.